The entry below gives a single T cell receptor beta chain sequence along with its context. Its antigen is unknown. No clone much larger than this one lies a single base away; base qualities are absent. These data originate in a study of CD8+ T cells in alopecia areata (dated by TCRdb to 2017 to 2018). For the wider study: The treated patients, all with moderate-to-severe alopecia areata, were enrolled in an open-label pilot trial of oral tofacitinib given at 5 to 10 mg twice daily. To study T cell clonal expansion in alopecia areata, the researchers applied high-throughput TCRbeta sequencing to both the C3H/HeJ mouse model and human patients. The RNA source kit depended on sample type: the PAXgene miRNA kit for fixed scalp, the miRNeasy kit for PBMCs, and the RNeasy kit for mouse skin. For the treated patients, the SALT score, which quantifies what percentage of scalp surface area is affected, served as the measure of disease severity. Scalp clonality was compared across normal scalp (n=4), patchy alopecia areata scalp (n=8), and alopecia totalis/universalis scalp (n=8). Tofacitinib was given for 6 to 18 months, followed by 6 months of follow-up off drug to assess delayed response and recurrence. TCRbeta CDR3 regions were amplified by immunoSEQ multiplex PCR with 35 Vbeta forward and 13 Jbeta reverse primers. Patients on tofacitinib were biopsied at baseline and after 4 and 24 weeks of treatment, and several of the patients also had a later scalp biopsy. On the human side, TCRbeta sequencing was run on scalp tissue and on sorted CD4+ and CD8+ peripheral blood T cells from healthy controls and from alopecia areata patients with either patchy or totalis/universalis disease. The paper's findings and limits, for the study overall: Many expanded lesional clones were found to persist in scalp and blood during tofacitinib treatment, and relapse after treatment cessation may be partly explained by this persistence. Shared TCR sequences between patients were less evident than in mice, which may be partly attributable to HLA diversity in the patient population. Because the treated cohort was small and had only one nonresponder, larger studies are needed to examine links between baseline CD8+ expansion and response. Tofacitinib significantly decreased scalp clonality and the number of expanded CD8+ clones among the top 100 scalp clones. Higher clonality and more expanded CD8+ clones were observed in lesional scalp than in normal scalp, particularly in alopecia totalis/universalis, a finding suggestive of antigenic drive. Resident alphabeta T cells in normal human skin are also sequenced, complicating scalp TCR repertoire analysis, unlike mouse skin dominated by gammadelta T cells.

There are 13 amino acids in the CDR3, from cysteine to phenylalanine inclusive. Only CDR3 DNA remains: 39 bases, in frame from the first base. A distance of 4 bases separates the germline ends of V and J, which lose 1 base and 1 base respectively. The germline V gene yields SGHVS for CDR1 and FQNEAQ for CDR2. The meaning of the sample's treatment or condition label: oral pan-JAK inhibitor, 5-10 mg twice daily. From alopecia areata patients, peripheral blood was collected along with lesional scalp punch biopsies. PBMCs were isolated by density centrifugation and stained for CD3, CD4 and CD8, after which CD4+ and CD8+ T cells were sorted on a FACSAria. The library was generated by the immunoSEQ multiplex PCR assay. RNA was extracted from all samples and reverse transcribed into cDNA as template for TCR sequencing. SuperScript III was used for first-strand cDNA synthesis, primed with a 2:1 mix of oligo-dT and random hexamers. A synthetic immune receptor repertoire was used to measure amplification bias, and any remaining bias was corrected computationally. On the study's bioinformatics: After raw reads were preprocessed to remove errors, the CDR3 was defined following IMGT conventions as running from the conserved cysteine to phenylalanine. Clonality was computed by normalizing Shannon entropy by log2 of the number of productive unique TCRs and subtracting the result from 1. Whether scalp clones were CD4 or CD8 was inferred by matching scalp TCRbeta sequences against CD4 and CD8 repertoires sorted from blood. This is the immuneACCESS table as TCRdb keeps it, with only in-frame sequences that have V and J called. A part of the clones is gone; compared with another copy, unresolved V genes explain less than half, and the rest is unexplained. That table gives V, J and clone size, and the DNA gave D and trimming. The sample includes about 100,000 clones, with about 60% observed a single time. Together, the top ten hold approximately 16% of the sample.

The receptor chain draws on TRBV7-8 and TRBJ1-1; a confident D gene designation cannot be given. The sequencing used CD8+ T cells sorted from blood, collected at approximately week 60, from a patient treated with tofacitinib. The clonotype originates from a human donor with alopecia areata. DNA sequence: TGTGCCAGCAGCTTAGAACGGAACACTGAAGCTTTCTTT. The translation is CASSLERNTEAFF.